This T cell receptor (beta chain) emerged from a study of Graves' ophthalmopathy and Graves' hyperthyroidism. Investigators amplified TCR beta CDR3 regions from RNA transcripts. The library came from an HTBI-primed first-round RT-PCR and a second-round multiplex PCR. TCRdb recomputed calls from the multiplex PCR reads with MiXCR, one row per CDR3 protein. The sample carries 400,000 to 500,000 distinct CDR3 sequences, roughly 21% recorded once. Stable hyperthyroidism meant no progression to ophthalmopathy within 18 months of follow-up. V dropped 5 bases and J dropped 1 base, with 9 bases sitting between them. This CDR3 spans 13 amino acids. Germline CDR1 and CDR2: SGHAT and FQDESV (reference sequence). This clonotype was seen repeatedly, ten times or more.

V is TRBV11-1 and J is TRBJ2-7, with D tentatively TRBD2 (6 bases). The sequence was collected from a woman aged 18-29 years with stable Graves' hyperthyroidism. Sequenced: peripheral blood. This CDR3 is CASSRDFSYEQYF. The CDR3 nucleotides are TGTGCCAGCAGCCGGGACTTTTCCTACGAGCAGTACTTC. Full variable domain (rest looked up from reference TRBV11-1 and TRBJ2-7): EAEVAQSPRYKITEKSQAVAFWCDPISGHATLYWYRQILGQGPELLVQFQDESVVDDSQLPKDRFSAERLKGVDSTLKIQPAELGDSAMYLCASSRDFSYEQYFGPGTRLTVT.